This TCR beta chain was captured in a study of T-cell memory formation after mild COVID-19. Study findings and constraints: Nothing confirmed that second-wave clones peaking on day 37 were specific for SARS-CoV-2. A second wave expanding day 15 to 37 was CD4+-biased; contracting clones were balanced. CD8+ contracting clones occupied EMRA, while CD4+ ones occupied mainly CM and EM.

About this clonotype: The antigen is undetermined.

The V gene lost 6 bases and the J gene lost 1 base, with 10 bases spanning the gap. The germline CDR1 and CDR2 sequences are SGHRS and YFSETQ. The CDR3 runs 13 residues. 5'RACE primed at constant segments yielded TCR alpha and TCR beta cDNA libraries bearing sample barcodes and UMIs. A single record per CDR3 protein comes from TCRdb applying MiXCR to the 5' RACE reads. This sample has around 320,000 distinct CDR3 sequences, with more than 13% found just once. Sequencing was carried out using PBMCs or a T cell subset sorted from them (not recorded which). The chain links TRBV5-1 to TRBJ1-1; D possibly corresponds to TRBD1 (6 bases). The sequence derives from a man between 18 and 29 years old who had mild COVID-19 (a few samples of this study predate the infection). Cell type and time point are not known. CDR3 nucleotide sequence: TGCGCCAGCAAGGACAGCGAGAACACTGAAGCTTTCTTT. This codes for CASKDSENTEAFF.